What follows are 26 T cell receptor beta chains derived from one specimen sequenced in a study of blood T cell repertoires in COVID-19. The table came from immunoSEQ multiplex PCR; TCRdb's copy has only in-frame clones and leaves some out. The table shows 310,000 or so clones, with roughly 91% occurring only once. The specimen was peripheral blood. The receptors shown here come from a man between 50 and 59 years old with active or convalescent COVID-19.

For this clone: Just one base apart from a much larger clone, this may be a read error. The chain combines TRBV6-5 with TRBJ2-7, with D perhaps matching TRBD2 (5 bases). Trimming shortened V by 6 bases and J by 0 bases, and 6 bases separated the two germline ends. This CDR3 has 12 amino acids. Germline V gene data show CDR1 as MNHEY and CDR2 as SVGAGI. The CDR3 loop reads CASRGSSYEQYF. In DNA form, the CDR3 reads TGTGCCAGCAGGGGGAGCTCCTACGAGCAGTACTTC.

The chain employs TRBV6-5 and TRBJ1-6, with unresolved D. CDR3 length: 15 amino acids. V was trimmed by 7 bases and J by 0 bases, leaving 10 bases between them. Germline lookup yields CDR1 MNHEY and CDR2 SVGAGI. CDR3 amino acids: CASKFTSSYNSPLHF. The CDR3 DNA follows: TGTGCCAGCAAATTTACGAGCTCCTATAATTCACCCCTCCACTTT.

V and J are TRBV5-6 and TRBJ1-2; no firm D call. This CDR3 spans 18 amino acids. Germline V gives CDR1 SGHDT, CDR2 YYEEEE. Trimming took off 0 bases at V and 4 bases at J, with 22 bases between the two ends. CDR3: CASSLDGRTDSTRYGYTF. CDR3 sequence (DNA): TGTGCCAGCAGCTTGGATGGGAGGACGGATAGTACACGCTATGGCTACACCTTC. Complete variable domain (other parts from reference TRBV5-6 and TRBJ1-2): DAGVTQSPTHLIKTRGQQVTLRCSPKSGHDTVSWYQQALGQGPQFIFQYYEEEERQRGNFPDRFSGHQFPNYSSELNVNALLLGDSALYLCASSLDGRTDSTRYGYTFGSGTRLTVV.

This clone was recorded a few times. The rearrangement joins TRBV10-3 to TRBJ1-3, with D possibly matching TRBD1 (5 bases). Germline loops: CDR1 ENHRY, CDR2 SYGVKD. V was pared by 7 bases and J by 0 bases, with 13 bases between. The CDR3 consists of 15 residues. The CDR3 region is CAITRDSSSGNTIYF. The CDR3 nucleotides read TGTGCCATCACCCGGGACTCCTCCTCTGGAAACACCATATATTTT.

This chain uses TRBV18 with TRBJ1-4, with D unresolved. This CDR3 is built from 15 residues. V was pared by 3 bases and J by 8 bases, with 16 bases between. Germline assignment: CDR1 KGHSH and CDR2 LQKENI. The CDR3, as DNA: TGTGCCAGCTCACCGGCCATGGGCCAGAGAGAAAAACTGTTTTTT. Residues: CASSPAMGQREKLFF. Looking up the rest from reference TRBV18 and TRBJ1-4 gives the full variable domain: NAGVMQNPRHLVRRRGQEARLRCSPMKGHSHVYWYRQLPEEGLKFMVYLQKENIIDESGMPKERFSAEFPKEGPSILRIQQVVRGDSAAYFCASSPAMGQREKLFFGSGTQLSVL.

This clone was seen just once. J is TRBJ1-2 and V is TRBV12-3 or TRBV12-4; D gene unclear. The CDR3 runs 13 residues. Trimming removed 7 bases at V and 7 bases at J, with 16 bases between. The CDR3 sequence: CASTPLPLGGYTF. CDR3 DNA sequence: TGTGCCAGCACCCCTTTACCCCTAGGTGGCTACACCTTC.

The rearrangement uses TRBV18 and TRBJ2-5; TRBD1 matches 9 bases. The germline V gene has CDR1 KGHSH and CDR2 LQKENI. The J segment lost 2 bases and the V segment lost 2 bases, leaving 3 bases of the junction unmatched. The CDR3 runs 15 residues. CDR3 sequence: CASSPKGQGQETQYF. For the CDR3, the DNA is TGTGCCAGCTCACCAAAGGGACAGGGACAAGAGACCCAGTACTTC.

The chain joins TRBV18 to TRBJ1-6, with D possibly being TRBD1 (6 bases). The CDR3 contains 15 residues. Germline V lookup: CDR1 KGHSH, CDR2 LQKENI. With 3 bases removed from V and 7 bases from J, the gap between germline ends came to 13 bases. CDR3 loop: CASSPGGRGNSPLHF. The CDR3 bases are TGTGCCAGCTCACCCGGCGGGAGGGGGAATTCACCCCTCCACTTT.

V usage is TRBV19 and J usage is TRBJ1-2, with TRBD1 matching over 10 bases. Germline V CDR1 and CDR2: LNHDA, SQIVND (reference sequence). The ends lost 3 bases at V and 7 bases at J; junction bases unmatched: 2. The CDR3 has 13 amino acids. The CDR3 loop reads CASSIWDRGGYTF. The DNA for the CDR3 is TGTGCCAGTAGTATCTGGGACAGGGGTGGCTACACCTTC.

This sequence joins TRBV20-1 and TRBJ1-2; 8 bases fit TRBD1. V shed 4 bases and J 0 bases; nucleotides not matched to a gene: 7. This CDR3 contains 15 residues. Germline V gives CDR1 DFQATT, CDR2 SNEGSKA (reference sequence). The CDR3 sequence: CSAIDRGGSNYGYTF. The CDR3 DNA follows: TGCAGTGCTATTGACAGGGGTGGGTCTAACTATGGCTACACCTTC.

The gene calls are TRBV11-2 and TRBJ2-2; 8 nucleotides agree with TRBD2. V lost 8 bases, J lost 4 bases, and 15 bases stayed unmatched. The CDR3 covers 17 residues. Germline-derived CDR1 and CDR2 are SGHAT and FQNNGV. The CDR3 is CASSPNSGGFTTGELFF. CDR3 sequence (DNA): TGTGCCAGCTCCCCGAACAGCGGGGGCTTTACCACCGGGGAGCTGTTTTTT.

V usage is TRBV5-8 and J usage is TRBJ2-5, with TRBD1 matching 12 bases. This CDR3 spans 16 amino acids. The V gene's germline CDR1 is SGHTS and CDR2 YDEGEE. Losses at the gene ends were 7 bases for V and 5 bases for J; bases not matched to a gene: 12. The CDR3 DNA is TGTGCCAGCGGCTCTATCCGGGACAGGGGGCTCGAGACCCAGTACTTC. Translation gives CASGSIRDRGLETQYF.

V usage is TRBV27 and J usage is TRBJ2-4; TRBD1 might be the D (6 bases). The CDR3 is 15 residues long. Trimming stripped 6 bases from V and 9 bases from J, with 21 bases between. CDR1 is MNHEY, CDR2 SMNVEV, per germline (reference sequence). The CDR3: CASSPAIIRGGIQYF. Here the CDR3 DNA reads TGTGCCAGCAGCCCCGCTATCATTAGAGGGGGCATTCAGTACTTC.

This clone has a single count. V and J are TRBV5-6 and TRBJ2-7; 7 nucleotides agree with TRBD1. CDR1 and CDR2 from the germline V gene are SGHDT and YYEEEE. The V segment lost 4 bases and the J segment 2 bases; nucleotides outside the gene matches: 12. There are 16 residues in the CDR3. The CDR3 DNA reads as TGTGCCAGCAGCGAGGGGGACAGACTAATGGCCTACGAGCAGTACTTC. It yields the protein CASSEGDRLMAYEQYF.

About this clone: Germline and junction disagree at one end, which may indicate a read error. The chain combines TRBV4-3 with TRBJ2-5, with a weak D call TRBD2 (6 bases). Germline V CDR1 and CDR2: LGHNA, YSLEER. This CDR3 is built from 15 residues. The CDR3 loop is CPSRRLESRGETQYF. The CDR3 DNA is TGCCCCAGCCGCCGCCTCGAATCGCGGGGAGAGACCCAGTACTTC.

J is TRBJ1-4 and V is TRBV7-2, with a possible D match to TRBD1 (5 bases). V gave up 5 bases and J gave up 7 bases, with 17 bases separating them. The germline V gene has CDR1 SGHTA and CDR2 FQGNSA. This CDR3 spans 15 amino acids. CDR3 nucleotide sequence: TGTGCCAGCAGCGCCCGACAGTCAGCGGGTGAAAAACTGTTTTTT. Amino acid sequence: CASSARQSAGEKLFF.

This chain connects TRBV10-3 to TRBJ2-7, with D possibly matching TRBD1 (6 bases). The CDR3 has 13 residues. Germline V lookup: CDR1 ENHRY, CDR2 SYGVKD. V shed 10 bases and J shed 2 bases, with 15 bases lying between them. The CDR3, as DNA: TGTGCCACGTGGGCAGAGGGGGCCTACGAGCAGTACTTC. Translating it yields CATWAEGAYEQYF.

A note on this clone: This specimen includes other DNA sequences encoding the same CDR3. This sequence joins TRBV30 and TRBJ2-1; TRBD1 aligns across 8 bases. The CDR3 has 14 amino acids. V was pared by 4 bases and J by 4 bases, with 6 bases of the junction left unmatched. Germline-derived CDR1 and CDR2 are GTSNPN and SVGIG (reference sequence). In DNA, the CDR3 is TGTGCCTGGACTGACAGGGGCCTATACAATGAGCAGTTCTTC. Amino acid sequence: CAWTDRGLYNEQFF.

The chain uses TRBV3-1 (or the pseudogene TRBV3-2) and TRBJ1-1; 7 nucleotides line up with TRBD1. Germline CDR1 LGHDT, CDR2 YNNKEL (reference sequence). The J segment lost 3 bases and the V segment lost 4 bases, leaving 5 bases of the junction unmatched. This CDR3 region has 14 residues. CDR3 DNA sequence: TGTGCCAGCAGCCCATCAGGGGGGTACACTGAAGCTTTCTTT. Translated: CASSPSGGYTEAFF.

The V call is TRBV7-6, the J call TRBJ2-1; TRBD2 matches at 11 bases. J lost 3 bases, V lost 5 bases, and 9 bases had no gene match. The CDR3 is 17 residues long. CDR1 is SGHVS, CDR2 FNYEAQ, per germline. CDR3: CASSPSLLAGVYNEQFF. The CDR3 DNA is TGTGCCAGCAGCCCCAGTCTACTAGCGGGAGTCTACAATGAGCAGTTCTTC.

This clone was observed a single time. The chain couples TRBV6-5 to TRBJ2-2; D is perhaps TRBD1 (6 bases). V lost 11 bases, J lost 6 bases, and 16 bases lay in between. Germline CDR1 MNHEY, CDR2 SVGAGI. The CDR3 is 13 amino acids. Written as DNA, the CDR3 is TGTGCCTCCAACAGGGTCGTGCCCGGGGAGCTGTTTTTT. Translation gives CASNRVVPGELFF.

The rearrangement links TRBV19 to TRBJ1-6; D is unresolved. Trimming took 2 bases from V and 7 from J, leaving 9 bases between them. Germline CDR1 and CDR2: LNHDA and SQIVND (reference sequence). The CDR3 has 14 residues. CDR3 protein: CASSILAVNSPLHF. The CDR3 DNA is TGTGCCAGTAGTATACTGGCGGTGAATTCACCCCTCCACTTT.

This chain joins TRBV28 and TRBJ2-2; 9 nucleotides agree with TRBD1. J gave up 6 bases and V 1 base, and 6 bases lay outside the gene matches. Germline V gene sequence: CDR1 MDHEN, CDR2 SYDVKM. This CDR3 contains 16 residues. CDR3: CASSLSGQGTAGELFF. DNA of the CDR3: TGTGCCAGCAGTTTATCCGGACAGGGGACGGCCGGGGAGCTGTTTTTT.

This chain connects TRBV18 to TRBJ1-1; D perhaps matches TRBD1 (6 bases). The CDR3 consists of 13 residues. With 3 bases removed from V and 5 bases from J, the gap between germline ends came to 10 bases. CDR1 KGHSH and CDR2 LQKENI come from the germline V gene. The CDR3: CASSPRGGTEAFF. The CDR3 DNA reads TGTGCCAGCTCACCCAGGGGAGGGACTGAAGCTTTCTTT. Variable domain in full (rest from reference TRBV18 and TRBJ1-1): NAGVMQNPRHLVRRRGQEARLRCSPMKGHSHVYWYRQLPEEGLKFMVYLQKENIIDESGMPKERFSAEFPKEGPSILRIQQVVRGDSAAYFCASSPRGGTEAFFGQGTRLTVV.

This clone has only one observation. The chain has TRBV9 and TRBJ1-1; TRBD1 agrees at 9 bases. The CDR3 length is 16 residues. V was pared by 4 bases and J by 5 bases, with 12 bases of the junction left unmatched. CDR1 is SGDLS, CDR2 YYNGEE, per germline. The CDR3 sequence: CASSTYSSQGATEAFF. The CDR3 nucleotides are TGTGCCAGCAGCACTTATTCCTCACAGGGGGCTACTGAAGCTTTCTTT.

CDR3 amino acids: CASRKRQGPLVTEAFF. The DNA for the CDR3 is TGTGCCAGCAGAAAAAGACAGGGTCCTCTTGTCACTGAAGCTTTCTTT. J is TRBJ1-1 and V is TRBV6-6; 7 nucleotides match TRBD1. Germline-derived CDR1 and CDR2 are MNHNY and SVGAGI (reference sequence). The trim removed 6 bases at V and 4 bases at J, leaving 14 bases unmatched. This CDR3 contains 16 residues.